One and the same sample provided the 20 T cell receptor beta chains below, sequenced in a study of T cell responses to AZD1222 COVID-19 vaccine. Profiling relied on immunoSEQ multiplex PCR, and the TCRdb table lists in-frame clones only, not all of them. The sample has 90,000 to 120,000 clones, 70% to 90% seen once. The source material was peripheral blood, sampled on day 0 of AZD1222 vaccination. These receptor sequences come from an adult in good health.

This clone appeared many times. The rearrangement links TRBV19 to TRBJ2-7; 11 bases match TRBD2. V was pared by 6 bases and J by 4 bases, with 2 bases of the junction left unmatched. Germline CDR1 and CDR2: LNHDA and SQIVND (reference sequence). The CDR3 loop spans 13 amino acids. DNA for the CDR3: TGTGCCAGTAGAGGGACTAGCGGATACGAGCAGTACTTC. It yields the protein CASRGTSGYEQYF.

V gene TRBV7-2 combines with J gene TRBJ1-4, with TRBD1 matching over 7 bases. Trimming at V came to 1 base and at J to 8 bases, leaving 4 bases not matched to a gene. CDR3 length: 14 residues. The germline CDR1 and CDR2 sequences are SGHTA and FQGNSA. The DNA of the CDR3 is TGTGCCAGCAGCTTAGGGACAGGAATCGAAAAACTGTTTTTT. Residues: CASSLGTGIEKLFF.

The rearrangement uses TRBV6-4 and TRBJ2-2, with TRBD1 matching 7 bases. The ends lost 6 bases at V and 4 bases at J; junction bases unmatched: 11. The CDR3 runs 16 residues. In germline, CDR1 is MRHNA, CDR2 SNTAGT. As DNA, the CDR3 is TGTGCCAGCAGCCGACAGGGAGTGAAGGGCACCGGGGAGCTGTTTTTT. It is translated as CASSRQGVKGTGELFF.

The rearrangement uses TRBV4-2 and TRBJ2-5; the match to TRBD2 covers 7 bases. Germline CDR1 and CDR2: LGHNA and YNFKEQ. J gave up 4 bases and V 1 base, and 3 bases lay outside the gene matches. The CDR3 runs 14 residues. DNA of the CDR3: TGTGCCAGCAGCCAAGTGGCTAGCGGAGAGACCCAGTACTTC. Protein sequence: CASSQVASGETQYF.

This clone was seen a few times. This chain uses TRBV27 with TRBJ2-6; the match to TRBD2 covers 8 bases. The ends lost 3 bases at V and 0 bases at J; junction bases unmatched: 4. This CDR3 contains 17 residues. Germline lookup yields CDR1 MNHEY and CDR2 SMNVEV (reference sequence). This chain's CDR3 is CASSFIAGPSGANVLTF. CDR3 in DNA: TGTGCCAGCAGTTTCATAGCGGGACCCTCTGGGGCCAACGTCCTGACTTTC.

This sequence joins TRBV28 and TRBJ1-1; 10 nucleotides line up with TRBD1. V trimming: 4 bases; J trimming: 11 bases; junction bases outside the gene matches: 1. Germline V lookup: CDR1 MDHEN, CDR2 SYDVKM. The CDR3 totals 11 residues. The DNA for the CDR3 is TGTGCCAGCAGTTGGACAGGGGGGGCTTTCTTT. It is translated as CASSWTGGAFF. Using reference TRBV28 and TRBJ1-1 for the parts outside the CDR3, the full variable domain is DVKVTQSSRYLVKRTGEKVFLECVQDMDHENMFWYRQDPGLGLRLIYFSYDVKMKEKGDIPEGYSVSREKKERFSLILESASTNQTSMYLCASSWTGGAFFGQGTRLTVV.

Here the CDR3 reads CASSLAGSPPNYEQYF. CDR3 sequence (DNA): TGCGCCAGCAGCTTGGCCGGAAGTCCACCCAACTACGAGCAGTACTTC. The chain joins TRBV5-1 to TRBJ2-7; D not certain. The CDR3 loop spans 16 amino acids. V lost 0 bases and J 3 bases, leaving 16 bases between the germline ends. The germline V gene has CDR1 SGHRS and CDR2 YFSETQ.

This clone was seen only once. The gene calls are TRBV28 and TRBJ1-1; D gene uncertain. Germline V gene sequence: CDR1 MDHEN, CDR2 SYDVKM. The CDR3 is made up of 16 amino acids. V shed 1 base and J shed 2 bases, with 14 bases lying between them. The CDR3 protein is CASSLSPKLANTEAFF. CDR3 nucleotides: TGTGCCAGCAGTTTATCTCCCAAACTTGCAAACACTGAAGCTTTCTTT.

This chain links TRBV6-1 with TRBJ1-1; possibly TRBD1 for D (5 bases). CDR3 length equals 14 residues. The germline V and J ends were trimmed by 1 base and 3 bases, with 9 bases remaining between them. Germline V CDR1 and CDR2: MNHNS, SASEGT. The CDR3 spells CASSEGGGDTEAFF. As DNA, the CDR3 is TGTGCCAGCAGTGAAGGCGGGGGTGACACTGAAGCTTTCTTT.

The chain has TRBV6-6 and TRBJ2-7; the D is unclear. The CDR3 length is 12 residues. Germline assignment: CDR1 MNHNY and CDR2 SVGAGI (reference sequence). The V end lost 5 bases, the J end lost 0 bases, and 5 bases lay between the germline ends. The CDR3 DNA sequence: TGTGCCAGCAGTCCTAGCTCCTACGAGCAGTACTTC. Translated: CASSPSSYEQYF.

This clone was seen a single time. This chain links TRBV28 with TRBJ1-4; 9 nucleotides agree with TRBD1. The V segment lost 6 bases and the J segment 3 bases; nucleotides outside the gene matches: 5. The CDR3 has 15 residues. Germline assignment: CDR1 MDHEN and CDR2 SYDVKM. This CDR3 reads CASSGRDRANEKLFF. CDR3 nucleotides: TGTGCCAGCAGCGGCCGGGACAGGGCTAATGAAAAACTGTTTTTT.

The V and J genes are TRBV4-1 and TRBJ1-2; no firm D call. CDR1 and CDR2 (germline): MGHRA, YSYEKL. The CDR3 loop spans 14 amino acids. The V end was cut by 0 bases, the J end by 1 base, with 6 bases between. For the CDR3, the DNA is TGCGCCAGCAGCCAAGAACAGCTTAACTATGGCTACACCTTC. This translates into CASSQEQLNYGYTF.

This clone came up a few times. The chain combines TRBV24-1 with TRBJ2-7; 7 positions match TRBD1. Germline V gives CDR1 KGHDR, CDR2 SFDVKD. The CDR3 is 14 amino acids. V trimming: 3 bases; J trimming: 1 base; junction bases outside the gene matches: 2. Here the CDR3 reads CATSDTQGSYEQYF. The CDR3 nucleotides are TGTGCCACCAGTGATACACAGGGGTCCTACGAGCAGTACTTC.

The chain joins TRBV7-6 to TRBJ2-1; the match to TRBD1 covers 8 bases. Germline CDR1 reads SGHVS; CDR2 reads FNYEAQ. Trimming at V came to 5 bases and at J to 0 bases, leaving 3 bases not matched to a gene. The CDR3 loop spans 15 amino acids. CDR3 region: CASSHGQGSYNEQFF. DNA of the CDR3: TGTGCCAGCAGCCACGGACAGGGCTCCTACAATGAGCAGTTCTTC.

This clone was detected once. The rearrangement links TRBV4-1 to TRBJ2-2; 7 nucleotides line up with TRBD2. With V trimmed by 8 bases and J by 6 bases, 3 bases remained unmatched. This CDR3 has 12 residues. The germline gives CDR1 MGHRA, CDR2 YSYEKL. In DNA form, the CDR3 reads TGCGCCAGCCGGCGGGAGCCCGGGGAGCTGTTTTTT. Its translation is CASRREPGELFF.

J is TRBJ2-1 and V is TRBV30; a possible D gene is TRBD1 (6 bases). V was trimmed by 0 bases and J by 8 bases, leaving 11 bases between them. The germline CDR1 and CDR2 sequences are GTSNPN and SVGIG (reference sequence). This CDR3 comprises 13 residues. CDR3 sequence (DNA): TGTGCCTGGAGTGTACAGGGAGTGTATGAGCAGTTCTTC. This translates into CAWSVQGVYEQFF. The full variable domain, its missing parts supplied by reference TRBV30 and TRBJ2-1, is SQTIHQWPATLVQPVGSPLSLECTVEGTSNPNLYWYRQAAGRGLQLLFYSVGIGQISSEVPQNLSASRPQDRQFILSSKKLLLSDSGFYLCAWSVQGVYEQFFGPGTRLTVL.

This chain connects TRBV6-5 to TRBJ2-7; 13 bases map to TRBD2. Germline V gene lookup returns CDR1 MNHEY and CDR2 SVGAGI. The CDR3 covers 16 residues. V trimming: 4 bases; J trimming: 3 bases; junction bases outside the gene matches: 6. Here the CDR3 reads CASSSTGTSGDYEQYF. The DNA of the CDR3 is TGTGCCAGCAGTTCCACAGGGACTAGCGGGGACTACGAGCAGTACTTC.

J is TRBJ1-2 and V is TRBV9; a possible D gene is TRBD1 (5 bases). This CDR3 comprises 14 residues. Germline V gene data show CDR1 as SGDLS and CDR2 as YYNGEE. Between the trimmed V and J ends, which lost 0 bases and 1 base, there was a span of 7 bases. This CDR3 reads CASSVEQDNYGYTF. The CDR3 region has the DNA TGTGCCAGCAGCGTAGAACAGGATAACTATGGCTACACCTTC.

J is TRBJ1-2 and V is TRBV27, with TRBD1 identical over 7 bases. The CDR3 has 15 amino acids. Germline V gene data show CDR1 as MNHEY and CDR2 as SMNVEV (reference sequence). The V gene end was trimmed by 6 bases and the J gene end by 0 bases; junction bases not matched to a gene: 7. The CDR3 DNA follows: TGTGCCAGCAGCAACAGGGGTATCTCTAACTATGGCTACACCTTC. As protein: CASSNRGISNYGYTF.

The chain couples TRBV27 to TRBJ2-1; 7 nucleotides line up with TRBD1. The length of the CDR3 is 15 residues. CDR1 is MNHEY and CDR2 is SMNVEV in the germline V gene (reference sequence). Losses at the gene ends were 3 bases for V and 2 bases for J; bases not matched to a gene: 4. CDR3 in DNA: TGTGCCAGCAGTTTCCAAACAGGGGCCTACAATGAGCAGTTCTTC. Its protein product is CASSFQTGAYNEQFF.